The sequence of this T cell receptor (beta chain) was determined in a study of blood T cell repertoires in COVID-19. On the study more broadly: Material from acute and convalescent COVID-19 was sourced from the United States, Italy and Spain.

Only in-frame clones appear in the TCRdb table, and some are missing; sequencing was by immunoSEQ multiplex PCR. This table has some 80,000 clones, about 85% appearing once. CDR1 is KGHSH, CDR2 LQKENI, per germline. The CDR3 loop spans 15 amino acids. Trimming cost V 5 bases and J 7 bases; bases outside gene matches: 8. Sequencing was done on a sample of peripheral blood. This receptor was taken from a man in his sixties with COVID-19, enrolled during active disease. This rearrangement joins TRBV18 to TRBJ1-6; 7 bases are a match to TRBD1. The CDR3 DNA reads TGTGCCAGCTCAGCGGAAACAGGGGACAATTCACCCCTCCACTTT. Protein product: CASSAETGDNSPLHF.